The subject of this entry is one T cell receptor beta chain. Antigen unknown. V was cut by 4 bases and J by 11 bases, with 17 bases left in between. The CDR3 contains 13 residues. Germline V gives CDR1 MDHEN, CDR2 SYDVKM. Sample-barcoded 5' priming and a J-beta primer mix drove a second PCR of 7 to 11 cycles. TCRdb independently ran MiXCR on the 5' RACE reads; one entry per CDR3 protein. The table includes roughly 800,000 distinct CDR3 sequences, 25% detected once. This specimen belongs to a study of blood T cells in healthy people across ages. Study conclusions and caveats: Per-million-T-cell TCR beta diversity fell roughly linearly with age. Unsorted PBMC material precluded a definitive naive versus antigen-experienced comparison.

Donors each provided approximately 9.6 milliliters of peripheral blood. These data also featured in a second study, about T cells of mothers and their children. This second report adds: Versus unrelated pairs, overlap was slightly higher in related mother-child pairs, without reaching significance.

This chain links TRBV28 with TRBJ2-5; no definite D call. Sample: blood. The clonotype comes from a boy younger than 18 in good health. The CDR3 reads CASSSRLLREQYF. As DNA, the CDR3 is TGTGCCAGCAGTTCCCGTCTCTTGAGAGAGCAGTACTTC.